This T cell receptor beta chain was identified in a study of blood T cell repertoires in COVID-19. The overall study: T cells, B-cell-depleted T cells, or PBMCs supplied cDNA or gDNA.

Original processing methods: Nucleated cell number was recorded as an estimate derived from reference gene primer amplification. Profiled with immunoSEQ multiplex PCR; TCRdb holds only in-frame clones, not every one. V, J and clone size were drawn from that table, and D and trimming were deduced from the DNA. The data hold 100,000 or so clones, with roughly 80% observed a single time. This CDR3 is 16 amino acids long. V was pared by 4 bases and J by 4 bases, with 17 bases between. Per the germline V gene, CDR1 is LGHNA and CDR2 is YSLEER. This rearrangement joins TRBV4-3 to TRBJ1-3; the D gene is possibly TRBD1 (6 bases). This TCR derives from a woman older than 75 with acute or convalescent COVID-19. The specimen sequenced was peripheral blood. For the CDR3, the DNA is TGCGCCAGCAGCCCTAGTAGCGGGGGCGCGGGAAACACCATATATTTT. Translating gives CASSPSSGGAGNTIYF.